Each of the 6 T cell receptor beta chains below was sequenced from the same sample in a study of metastatic and nonmetastatic thyroid tumors. Using MiXCR, TCRdb reanalyzed the PCR reads. This sample yields 25,000 to 35,000 clones, of which roughly 4% are seen a single time; roughly 21% belongs to the top ten. Treatment of any kind had been given to no patient before thyroid surgery. Specimen: blood. The receptors here all came from a female donor with papillary thyroid cancer or a benign thyroid nodule (not recorded which). Some clones in this sample may be carry-over from other donors' samples.

This clone was detected only a few times. The chain employs TRBV6-1 and TRBJ1-4; D not certain. Between the trimmed V and J ends, which lost 8 bases and 8 bases, there was a span of 12 bases. The CDR3 runs to 12 residues. The germline V gene encodes CDR1 MNHNS and CDR2 SASEGT. The CDR3 loop reads CASSVRGEKLFF. The CDR3 DNA reads TGTGCCAGCTCGGTCCGAGGGGAAAAACTGTTTTTT.

This clone has ten or more counts. Other DNA sequences within the sample encode an identical CDR3. The chain carries TRBV27 and TRBJ2-3; unclear D gene. Germline-derived CDR1 and CDR2 are MNHEY and SMNVEV (reference sequence). CDR3 size: 13 residues. V lost 0 bases, J lost 4 bases, and 5 bases lay in between. The CDR3 bases are TGTGCCAGCAGTTTATCGAGGCCAGATACGCAGTATTTT. Its protein is CASSLSRPDTQYF.

On this clone: The same CDR3 is also encoded by other DNA sequences in this sample. This rearrangement joins TRBV20-1 to TRBJ2-1; the match to TRBD2 covers 8 bases. The CDR3 has 15 amino acids. V lost 4 bases and J lost 7; bases outside the gene matches: 12. Germline V gene lookup returns CDR1 DFQATT and CDR2 SNEGSKA (reference sequence). In nucleotides, the CDR3 is TGCAGTGCTAACCTAGCCGGTGGCGGGGGGAATGAGCAGTTCTTC. It translates to CSANLAGGGGNEQFF.

In its sample, this clone was seen a few times. This rearrangement joins TRBV7-3 to TRBJ2-3; TRBD2 agrees at 10 bases. Germline assignment: CDR1 SGHTA and CDR2 FQGTGA. The CDR3 extends over 14 amino acids. The junction had 15 bases not matched to a gene; V was cut back by 6 bases and J by 15 bases. The CDR3 DNA is TGTGCCAGCAGGAGGACTAGCGGTACAGATACGCGTTATTTT. Encoded protein: CASRRTSGTDTRYF.

This chain joins TRBV6-5 and TRBJ1-2, with D unclear. The CDR3 spans 13 residues. Germline CDR1 reads MNHEY; CDR2 reads SVGAGI. Trimming took off 7 bases at V and 8 bases at J, with 17 bases between the two ends. Written as DNA, the CDR3 is TGTGCCAGCAAGTTCGGCGGGGTCGGGGGCTACACCTTC. This sequence encodes CASKFGGVGGYTF.

The rearrangement links TRBV30 to TRBJ1-2; D remains ambiguous. Germline V gene data show CDR1 as GTSNPN and CDR2 as SVGIG (reference sequence). There are 11 residues in the CDR3. The ends were cut back, 5 bases at V and 3 bases at J, with 7 bases in the middle. The CDR3 region has the DNA TGTGCCTGGGACGAGCACTATGGCTACACCTTC. Encoded protein: CAWDEHYGYTF.